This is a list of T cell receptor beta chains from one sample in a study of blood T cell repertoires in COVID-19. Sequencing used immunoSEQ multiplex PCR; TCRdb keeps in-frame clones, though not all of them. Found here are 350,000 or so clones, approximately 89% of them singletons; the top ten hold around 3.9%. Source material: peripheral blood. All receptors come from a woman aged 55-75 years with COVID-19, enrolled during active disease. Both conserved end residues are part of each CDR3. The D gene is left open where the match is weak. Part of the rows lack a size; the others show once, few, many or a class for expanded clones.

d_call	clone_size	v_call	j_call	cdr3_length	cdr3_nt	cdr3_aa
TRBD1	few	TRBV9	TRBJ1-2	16	TGTGCCAGCAGCCTGGGACAGGGGGTATCGGACTATGGCTACACCTTC	CASSLGQGVSDYGYTF
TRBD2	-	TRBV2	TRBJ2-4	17	TGTGCCAGCAGTGAAGGGGAGGGGTGGGTAGCCAAAAACATTCAGTACTTC	CASSEGEGWVAKNIQYF
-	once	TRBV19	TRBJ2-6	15	TGTGCCAGTAGTATGATAGGGGCTGGGGCCAACGTCCTGACTTTC	CASSMIGAGANVLTF
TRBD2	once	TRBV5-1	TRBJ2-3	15	TGCGCCAGCAGCGAGACGGGGGGTCCCCCTCATACGCAGTATTTT	CASSETGGPPHTQYF
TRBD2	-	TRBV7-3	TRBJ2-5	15	TGTGCCAGCAGCCAACATAGCGGGGGGCAAGAGACCCAGTACTTC	CASSQHSGGQETQYF
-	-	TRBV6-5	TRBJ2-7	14	TGTGCCAGCAGTTACGCGGGCCGCTCCTACGAGCAGTACTTC	CASSYAGRSYEQYF
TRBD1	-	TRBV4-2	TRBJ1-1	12	TGTGCCAGCAGCCAAGTCAGGGGGGAAGCTTTCTTT	CASSQVRGEAFF
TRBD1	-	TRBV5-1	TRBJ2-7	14	TGCGCCAGCAGCGGGGACAGGGGGGGCTACGAGCAGTACTTC	CASSGDRGGYEQYF
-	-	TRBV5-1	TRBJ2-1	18	TGCGCCAGCAGCTTGGGGGGGACGCAACAGGGTAGTTCTACTGAGCAGTTCTTC	CASSLGGTQQGSSTEQFF
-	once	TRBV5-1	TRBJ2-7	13	TGCGCCAGCAGCTTGGGGGGGCTCTACGAGCAGTACTTC	CASSLGGLYEQYF
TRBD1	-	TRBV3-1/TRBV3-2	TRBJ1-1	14	TGTGCCAGCAGCCAGAACGGACAGGGTTCTGAAGCTTTCTTT	CASSQNGQGSEAFF